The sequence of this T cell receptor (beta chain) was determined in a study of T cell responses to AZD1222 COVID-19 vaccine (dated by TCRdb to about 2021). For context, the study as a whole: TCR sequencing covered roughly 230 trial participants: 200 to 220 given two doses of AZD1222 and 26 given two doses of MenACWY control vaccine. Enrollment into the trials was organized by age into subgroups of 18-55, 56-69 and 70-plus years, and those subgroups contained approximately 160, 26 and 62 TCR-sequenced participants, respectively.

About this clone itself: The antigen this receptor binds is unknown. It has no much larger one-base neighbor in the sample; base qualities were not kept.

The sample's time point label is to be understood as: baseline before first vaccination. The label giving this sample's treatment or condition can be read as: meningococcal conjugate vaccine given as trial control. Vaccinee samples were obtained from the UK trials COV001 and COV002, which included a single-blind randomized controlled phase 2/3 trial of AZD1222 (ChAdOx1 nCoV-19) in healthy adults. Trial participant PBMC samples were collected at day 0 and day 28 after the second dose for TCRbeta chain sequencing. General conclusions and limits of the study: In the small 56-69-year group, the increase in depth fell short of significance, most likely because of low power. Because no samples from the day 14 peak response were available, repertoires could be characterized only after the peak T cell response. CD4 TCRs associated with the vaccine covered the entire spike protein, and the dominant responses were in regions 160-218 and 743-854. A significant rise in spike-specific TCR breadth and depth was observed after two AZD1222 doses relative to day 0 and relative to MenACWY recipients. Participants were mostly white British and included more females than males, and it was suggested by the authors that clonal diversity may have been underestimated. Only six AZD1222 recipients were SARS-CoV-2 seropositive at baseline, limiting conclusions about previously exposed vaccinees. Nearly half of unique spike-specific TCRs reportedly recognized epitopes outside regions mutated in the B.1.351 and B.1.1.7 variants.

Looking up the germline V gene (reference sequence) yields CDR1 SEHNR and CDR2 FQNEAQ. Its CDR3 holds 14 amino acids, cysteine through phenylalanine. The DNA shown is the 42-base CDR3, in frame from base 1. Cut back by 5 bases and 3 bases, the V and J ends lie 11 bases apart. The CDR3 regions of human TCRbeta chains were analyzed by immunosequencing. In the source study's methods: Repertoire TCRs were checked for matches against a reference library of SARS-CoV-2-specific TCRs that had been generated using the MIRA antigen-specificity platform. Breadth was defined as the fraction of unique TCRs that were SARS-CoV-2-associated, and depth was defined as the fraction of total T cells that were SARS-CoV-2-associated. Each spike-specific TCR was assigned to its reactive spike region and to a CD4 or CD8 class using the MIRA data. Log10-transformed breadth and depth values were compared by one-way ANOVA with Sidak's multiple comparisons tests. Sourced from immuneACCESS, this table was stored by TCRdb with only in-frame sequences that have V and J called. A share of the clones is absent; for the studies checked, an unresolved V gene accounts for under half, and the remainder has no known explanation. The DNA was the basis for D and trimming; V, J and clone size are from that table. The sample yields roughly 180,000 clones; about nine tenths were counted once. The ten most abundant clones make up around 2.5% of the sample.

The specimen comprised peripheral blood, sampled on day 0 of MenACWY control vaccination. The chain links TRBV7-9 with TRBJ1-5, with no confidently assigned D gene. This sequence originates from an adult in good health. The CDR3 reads CASSERGTNQPQHF. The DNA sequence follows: TGTGCCAGCAGCGAGCGGGGAACCAATCAGCCCCAGCATTTT.